One sample yielded the 11 T cell receptor beta chains listed below, sequenced in a study of cytotoxic CD8 clonotypes in ibrutinib-treated CLL. Libraries were prepared by immunoSEQ multiplex PCR; TCRdb keeps only in-frame clonotypes and omits some of them. Among around 97,000 clones listed, approximately 78% were seen once. The sample was PBMCs, taken after 12 months of ibrutinib treatment. Receptors originate from a human donor with chronic lymphocytic leukemia.

This rearrangement joins TRBV6-6 to TRBJ1-2; 7 bases map to TRBD1. This CDR3 is 13 amino acids long. V was pared by 4 bases and J by 4 bases, with 3 bases of the junction left unmatched. CDR1 is MNHNY, CDR2 SVGAGI, per germline (reference sequence). CDR3 DNA: TGTGCCAGCAGTTTACAGGGGAGCTATGGCTACACCTTC. It translates to CASSLQGSYGYTF.

This chain joins TRBV2 and TRBJ2-2; 8 positions match TRBD2. CDR3 size: 14 residues. After removal of 8 bases from V and 1 base from J, the junction contained 3 bases not matched to a gene. Germline assignment: CDR1 SNHLY and CDR2 FYNNEI. The CDR3 DNA follows: TGTGCCAGCTGGCTAGCGGGGAACACCGGGGAGCTGTTTTTT. Protein sequence: CASWLAGNTGELFF.

The V and J genes are TRBV29-1 and TRBJ2-5; TRBD1 matches at 9 bases. This CDR3 spans 12 amino acids. Germline values: CDR1 SQVTM, CDR2 ANQGSEA. J gave up 5 bases and V 7 bases, and 5 bases lay outside the gene matches. CDR3 DNA sequence: TGCAGCGCTCCGGGACAGGGTGAGACCCAGTACTTC. Translating gives CSAPGQGETQYF.

The CDR3 DNA sequence: TGTGCCAGTAGTATAGGCAAGGGCCGTTATAGCAATCAGCCCCAGCATTTT. Translating gives CASSIGKGRYSNQPQHF. V and J are TRBV19 and TRBJ1-5, with no clear D. Between the trimmed V and J ends, which lost 1 base and 0 bases, there was a span of 13 bases. The CDR3 length is 17 residues. Germline assignment: CDR1 LNHDA and CDR2 SQIVND (reference sequence).

This clone turned up a few times. The chain recombines TRBV14 with TRBJ1-3; D unresolved. CDR3 length: 15 amino acids. From germline, CDR1 is SGHDN and CDR2 FVKESK. The V end lost 3 bases, the J end lost 0 bases, and 9 bases lay between the germline ends. The CDR3 DNA follows: TGTGCCAGCAGCCAGATGGGAAACTCTGGAAACACCATATATTTT. Protein sequence: CASSQMGNSGNTIYF.

The gene calls are TRBV5-1 and TRBJ2-5, with 7 bases fitting TRBD2. Trimming removed 2 bases from V and 5 bases from J; junction bases left unmatched: 9. CDR3 length equals 15 residues. Germline V gives CDR1 SGHRS, CDR2 YFSETQ. The CDR3 protein is CASSFGETSPETQYF. DNA of the CDR3: TGCGCCAGCAGCTTCGGGGAGACTAGCCCCGAGACCCAGTACTTC.

The J gene is TRBJ1-6, the V gene TRBV18; D gene uncertain. The CDR3 length is 14 residues. Germline V lookup: CDR1 KGHSH, CDR2 LQKENI. V was pared by 2 bases and J by 9 bases, with 11 bases between. The CDR3 here is CASSPETPGSPLHF. For the CDR3, the DNA is TGTGCCAGCTCACCAGAAACCCCGGGTTCACCCCTCCACTTT. Supplemented by reference TRBV18 and TRBJ1-6, the full variable domain reads NAGVMQNPRHLVRRRGQEARLRCSPMKGHSHVYWYRQLPEEGLKFMVYLQKENIIDESGMPKERFSAEFPKEGPSILRIQQVVRGDSAAYFCASSPETPGSPLHFGNGTRLTVT.

The V and J genes are TRBV11-3 and TRBJ2-5; unclear D gene. Trimming pared 4 bases from V and 2 bases from J, leaving 17 bases between. Germline CDR1 SGHNT, CDR2 YENEEA. The CDR3 loop spans 16 amino acids. This chain's CDR3 is CASSSFSQERQETQYF. CDR3 bases: TGTGCCAGCAGCTCCTTCAGTCAGGAGAGGCAAGAGACCCAGTACTTC.

The chain combines TRBV7-2 with TRBJ2-2, with 12 bases aligning to TRBD2. Germline V gives CDR1 SGHTA, CDR2 FQGNSA. Germline trimming cut 0 bases from V and 4 bases from J; bases unmatched to any gene: 3. The CDR3 has 17 residues. CDR3 sequence reads: CASSLAPGLAGTGELFF. The CDR3 region has the DNA TGTGCCAGCAGCTTAGCTCCGGGACTAGCGGGCACCGGGGAGCTGTTTTTT.

The V gene is TRBV7-3, the J gene TRBJ2-7, with 7 bases aligning to TRBD1. Germline V lookup: CDR1 SGHTA, CDR2 FQGTGA. J was trimmed by 6 bases and V by 3 bases; bases with no gene match: 20. The CDR3 loop spans 18 amino acids. DNA for the CDR3: TGTGCCAGCAGCTTCGGGACAGAGCCCACCGCGATCCCAGGCGAGCAGTACTTC. It translates to CASSFGTEPTAIPGEQYF. The full variable domain, rest sourced from reference TRBV7-3 and TRBJ2-7, is GAGVSQTPSNKVTEKGKYVELRCDPISGHTALYWYRQSLGQGPEFLIYFQGTGAADDSGLPNDRFFAVRPEGSVSTLKIQRTERGDSAVYLCASSFGTEPTAIPGEQYFGPGTRLTVT.

V and J are TRBV6-5 and TRBJ2-1; unclear D gene. CDR3 length equals 15 residues. Trimming removed 7 bases at V and 0 bases at J, with 13 bases between. Germline V gene sequence: CDR1 MNHEY, CDR2 SVGAGI. CDR3: CASTQSRSSYNEQFF. CDR3 DNA: TGTGCCAGCACCCAATCTCGGAGCTCCTACAATGAGCAGTTCTTC.